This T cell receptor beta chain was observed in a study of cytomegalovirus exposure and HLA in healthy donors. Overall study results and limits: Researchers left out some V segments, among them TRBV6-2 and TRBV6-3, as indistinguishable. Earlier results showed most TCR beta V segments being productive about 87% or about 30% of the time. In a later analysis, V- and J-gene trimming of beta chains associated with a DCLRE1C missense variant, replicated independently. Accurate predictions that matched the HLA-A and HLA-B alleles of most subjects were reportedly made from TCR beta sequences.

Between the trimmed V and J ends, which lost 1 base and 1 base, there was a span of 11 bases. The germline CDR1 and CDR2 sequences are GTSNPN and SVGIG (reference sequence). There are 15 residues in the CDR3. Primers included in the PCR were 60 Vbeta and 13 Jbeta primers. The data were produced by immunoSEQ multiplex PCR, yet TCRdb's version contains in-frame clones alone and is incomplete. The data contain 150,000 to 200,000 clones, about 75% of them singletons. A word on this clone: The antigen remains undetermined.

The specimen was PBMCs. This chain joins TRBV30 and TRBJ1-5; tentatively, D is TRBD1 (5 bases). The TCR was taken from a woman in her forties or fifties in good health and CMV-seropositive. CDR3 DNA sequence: TGTGCCTGGAGTGCCCCGGGGGGAAGCAATCAGCCCCAGCATTTT. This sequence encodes CAWSAPGGSNQPQHF.